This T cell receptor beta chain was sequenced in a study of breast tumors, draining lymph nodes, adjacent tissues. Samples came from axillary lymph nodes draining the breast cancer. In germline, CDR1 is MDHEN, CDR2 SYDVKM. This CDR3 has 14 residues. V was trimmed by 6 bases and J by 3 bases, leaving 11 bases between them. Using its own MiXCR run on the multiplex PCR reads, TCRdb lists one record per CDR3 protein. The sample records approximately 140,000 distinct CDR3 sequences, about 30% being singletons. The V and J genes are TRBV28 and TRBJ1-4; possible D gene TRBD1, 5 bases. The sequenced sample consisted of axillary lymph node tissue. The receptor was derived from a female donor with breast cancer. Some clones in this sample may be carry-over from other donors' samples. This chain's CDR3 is CASSPGGANEKLFF. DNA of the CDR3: TGTGCCAGCAGCCCCGGAGGGGCTAATGAAAAACTGTTTTTT.